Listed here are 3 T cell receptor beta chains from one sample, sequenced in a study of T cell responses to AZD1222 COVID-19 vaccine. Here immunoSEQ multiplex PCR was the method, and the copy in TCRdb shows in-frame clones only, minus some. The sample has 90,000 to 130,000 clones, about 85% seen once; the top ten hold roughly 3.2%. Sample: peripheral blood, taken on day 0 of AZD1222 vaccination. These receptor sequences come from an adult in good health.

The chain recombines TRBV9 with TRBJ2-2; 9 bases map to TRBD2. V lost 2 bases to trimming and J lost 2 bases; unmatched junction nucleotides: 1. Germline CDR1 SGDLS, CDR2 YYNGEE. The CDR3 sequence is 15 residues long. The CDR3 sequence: CASSVLAGNTGELFF. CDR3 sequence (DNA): TGTGCCAGCAGCGTCCTAGCGGGAAACACCGGGGAGCTGTTTTTT.

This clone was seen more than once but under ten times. In nucleotides, the CDR3 is TGTGCCAGCAGCTCACAGGACAATCAGCCCCAGCATTTT. Its translation: CASSSQDNQPQHF. J is TRBJ1-5 and V is TRBV7-6; perhaps TRBD1 as D (5 bases). Trimming took 4 bases from V and 3 from J, leaving 7 bases between them. Germline V gene lookup returns CDR1 SGHVS and CDR2 FNYEAQ. The length of the CDR3 is 13 residues. The whole variable domain, filled in from reference TRBV7-6 and TRBJ1-5, reads GAGVSQSPRYKVTKRGQDVALRCDPISGHVSLYWYRQALGQGPEFLTYFNYEAQQDKSGLPNDRFSAERPEGSISTLTIQRTEQRDSAMYRCASSSQDNQPQHFGDGTRLSIL.

CDR3 nucleotide sequence: TGTGCCAGCGCCCGGGACTTGAATGAAAAACTGTTTTTT. It is translated as CASARDLNEKLFF. The V and J genes are TRBV25-1 and TRBJ1-4; a possible D gene is TRBD1 (5 bases). This CDR3 region has 13 residues. Germline V gene lookup returns CDR1 MGHDK and CDR2 SYGVNS. Trimming removed 8 bases from V and 5 bases from J, with 12 bases in between.